Presented here are 32 T cell receptor beta chains from one specimen sequenced in a study of cytomegalovirus exposure and HLA in healthy donors. Primers for the PCR totalled 60 Vbeta and 13 Jbeta. Libraries were prepared by immunoSEQ multiplex PCR; TCRdb keeps only in-frame clonotypes and omits some of them. This sample carries 150,000 to 200,000 clones, about 9% of them seen once, and the ten largest clones take 1% to 1.5%. Sequencing was performed on PBMCs. These receptors all stem from a woman aged 30 to 39 in good health and CMV-seropositive.

This clone appeared a few times. Additional DNA sequences in this sample encode the identical CDR3. The CDR3 region has the DNA TGCGCCAGCAGCTTATTAACAGGGGGAGAGACCCAGTACTTC. This translates into CASSLLTGGETQYF. The chain combines TRBV5-1 with TRBJ2-5; 8 bases are shared with TRBD1. The CDR3 length is 14 residues. J lost 4 bases, V lost 2 bases, and 4 bases had no gene match. Looked up from germline, CDR1 is SGHRS and CDR2 is YFSETQ. The variable domain in full, with the rest retrieved from reference TRBV5-1 and TRBJ2-5, is KAGVTQTPRYLIKTRGQQVTLSCSPISGHRSVSWYQQTPGQGLQFLFEYFSETQRNKGNFPGRFSGRQFSNSRSEMNVSTLELGDSALYLCASSLLTGGETQYFGPGTRLLVL.

This clone was counted a few times. The V call is TRBV5-1, the J call TRBJ2-5; D is unresolved. CDR1 and CDR2 from the germline V gene are SGHRS and YFSETQ. This CDR3 is 13 amino acids long. Trimming stripped 4 bases from V and 5 bases from J, with 12 bases between. The CDR3 bases are TGCGCCAGCAGCAATGCTGACGGGGAGACCCAGTACTTC. It codes for CASSNADGETQYF.

CDR3 region: CASSLVQGGYGYTF. The CDR3 DNA reads as TGTGCCAGCAGTTTAGTCCAGGGAGGGTATGGCTACACCTTC. The chain links TRBV28 to TRBJ1-2; possible D gene TRBD1, 5 bases. From germline, CDR1 is MDHEN and CDR2 SYDVKM. Trimming pared 2 bases from V and 5 bases from J, leaving 12 bases between. The CDR3 is 14 residues long.

This clone appeared a few times. CDR3 residues: CASSDTGGYNEQFF. CDR3 coding DNA: TGTGCCAGCAGCGACACGGGGGGGTACAATGAGCAGTTCTTC. V usage is TRBV6-5 and J usage is TRBJ2-1; TRBD2 matches 8 bases. The CDR3 loop spans 14 amino acids. Germline-derived CDR1 and CDR2 are MNHEY and SVGAGI. V lost 6 bases and J lost 4; bases outside the gene matches: 5.

This chain connects TRBV19 to TRBJ1-2; tentative D call: TRBD1 (5 bases). Trimming stripped 6 bases from V and 2 bases from J, with 13 bases between. Germline CDR1 LNHDA, CDR2 SQIVND (reference sequence). The CDR3 extends over 14 amino acids. The CDR3 here is CASSRGRGNYGYTF. DNA of the CDR3: TGTGCCAGTAGCAGAGGGAGGGGCAACTATGGCTACACCTTC.

The chain recombines TRBV28 with TRBJ1-1; possibly TRBD1 for D (6 bases). Germline V gene data show CDR1 as MDHEN and CDR2 as SYDVKM. Trimming took off 3 bases at V and 1 base at J, with 15 bases between the two ends. This CDR3 has 16 residues. In DNA form, the CDR3 reads TGTGCCAGCAGTTTGCTTCCAGGGGTGGCGAACACTGAAGCTTTCTTT. It specifies CASSLLPGVANTEAFF. The entire variable domain, with the rest obtained from reference TRBV28 and TRBJ1-1, is as follows: DVKVTQSSRYLVKRTGEKVFLECVQDMDHENMFWYRQDPGLGLRLIYFSYDVKMKEKGDIPEGYSVSREKKERFSLILESASTNQTSMYLCASSLLPGVANTEAFFGQGTRLTVV.

This clone was seen a few times. The chain employs TRBV6-6 and TRBJ2-1, with TRBD1 as a possible D gene (6 bases). From germline, CDR1 is MNHNY and CDR2 SVGAGI (reference sequence). The CDR3 loop spans 15 amino acids. The V and J ends lost 10 bases and 8 bases respectively, with 24 bases between them. The CDR3 DNA sequence: TGTGCCACCCGCCTCTTAGGCGTACAGGGCTATGAGCAGTTCTTC. As protein: CATRLLGVQGYEQFF.

V usage is TRBV5-5 and J usage is TRBJ2-3, with 8 bases that match TRBD1. CDR1 is SGHKS and CDR2 is YYEKEE in the germline V gene (reference sequence). The CDR3 contains 15 residues. The J segment lost 6 bases and the V segment lost 4 bases, leaving 10 bases of the junction unmatched. The CDR3 protein is CASSRTSGGADTQYF. CDR3 sequence (DNA): TGTGCCAGCAGCCGGACATCAGGGGGCGCGGATACGCAGTATTTT.

This clone was found a few times. The chain uses TRBV6-1 and TRBJ2-2, with D possibly TRBD1 on 5 matching bases. The germline CDR1 and CDR2 sequences are MNHNS and SASEGT. The CDR3 covers 14 residues. Trimming removed 3 bases from V and 5 bases from J, with 10 bases in between. The CDR3 DNA reads as TGTGCCAGCAGTGACCAGGGATGGACCGGGGAGCTGTTTTTT. Amino acid sequence: CASSDQGWTGELFF.

Many counts were recorded for this clone. The rearrangement uses TRBV6-5 and TRBJ1-1; D possibly corresponds to TRBD1 (6 bases). Germline lookup yields CDR1 MNHEY and CDR2 SVGAGI. This CDR3 has 14 residues. Trimming took 3 bases from V and 3 from J, leaving 11 bases between them. CDR3 sequence reads: CASSYHREYTEAFF. The CDR3 region has the DNA TGTGCCAGCAGTTATCACAGGGAATACACTGAAGCTTTCTTT.

The sample holds a few counts of this clone. The chain is built from TRBV6-1 and TRBJ1-2; 10 bases map to TRBD1. Germline loops: CDR1 MNHNS, CDR2 SASEGT. The CDR3 extends over 12 amino acids. J was trimmed by 8 bases and V by 5 bases; bases with no gene match: 2. CDR3 amino acids: CASSRTGGGYTF. CDR3 DNA sequence: TGTGCCAGCAGTAGGACAGGGGGAGGCTACACCTTC.

CDR3 loop: CASSLAPGQGGAYEQYF. The CDR3 region has the DNA TGTGCCAGCAGCTTAGCACCGGGACAGGGGGGCGCCTACGAGCAGTACTTC. The chain has TRBV7-9 and TRBJ2-5; the match to TRBD1 covers 11 bases. The DNA end favors TRBJ2-7, so the J call may be wrong. Germline V CDR1 and CDR2: SEHNR, FQNEAQ (reference sequence). The length of the CDR3 is 17 residues.

V usage is TRBV7-9 and J usage is TRBJ2-5, with 7 bases aligning to TRBD2. The CDR3 extends over 14 amino acids. With V trimmed by 0 bases and J by 5 bases, 3 bases remained unmatched. Germline loops: CDR1 SEHNR, CDR2 FQNEAQ (reference sequence). The CDR3 nucleotides read TGTGCCAGCAGCTTAGCTCAGGGAGGGGAGACCCAGTACTTC. It is translated as CASSLAQGGETQYF.

This chain links TRBV1 with TRBJ2-3; the table gives TRBD2 as D, unverified against the DNA. TRBV1 is given as a pseudogene. The CDR3 sequence is 17 residues long. CDR3 amino acids: CTSSQDKAGVGTDTQYF. CDR3 bases: TGCACCAGCAGCCAAGATAAAGCGGGAGTCGGCACAGATACGCAGTATTTT.

This clone was seen more than once but under ten times. The DNA of the CDR3 is TGTGCCAGCAGTAGGGGGAGGGGAACCTACAATGAGCAGTTCTTC. This codes for CASSRGRGTYNEQFF. The chain is built from TRBV11-2 and TRBJ2-1; D perhaps matches TRBD2 (7 bases). Germline lookup yields CDR1 SGHAT and CDR2 FQNNGV. Between the trimmed V and J ends, which lost 6 bases and 2 bases, there was a span of 14 bases. The CDR3 runs 15 residues. Together with reference TRBV11-2 and TRBJ2-1, the CDR3 gives the full variable domain: EAGVAQSPRYKIIEKRQSVAFWCNPISGHATLYWYQQILGQGPKLLIQFQNNGVVDDSQLPKDRFSAERLKGVDSTLKIQPAKLEDSAVYLCASSRGRGTYNEQFFGPGTRLTVL.

In its sample, this clone was seen a few times. The genes are TRBV19 and TRBJ2-3; 9 bases map to TRBD1. CDR3 length equals 14 residues. The V and J ends lost 5 bases and 3 bases, in that order; junction bases with no gene match: 3. Germline V CDR1 and CDR2: LNHDA, SQIVND (reference sequence). In DNA form, the CDR3 reads TGTGCCAGTAGTCCTGGACAGGGGACAGATACGCAGTATTTT. This encodes CASSPGQGTDTQYF.

This clone was seen more than once but under ten times. The V gene is TRBV4-1, the J gene TRBJ2-3; TRBD2 matches 11 bases. This CDR3 has 18 residues. V gave up 1 base and J gave up 4 bases; unmatched junction bases: 10. Germline V gene lookup returns CDR1 MGHRA and CDR2 YSYEKL. The CDR3 nucleotides read TGCGCCAGCAGCCAAGTTATAGCGGGAGGGCCCTTCGCAGATACGCAGTATTTT. Protein sequence: CASSQVIAGGPFADTQYF.

This clone has a handful of counts. This chain joins TRBV11-1 and TRBJ2-7; D possibly corresponds to TRBD2 (5 bases). Trimming took 3 bases from V and 3 from J, leaving 12 bases between them. The germline CDR1 and CDR2 sequences are SGHAT and FQDESV (reference sequence). This CDR3 region has 14 residues. The DNA for the CDR3 is TGTGCCAGCAGCTTCCCGGGAAAAAGCTACGAGCAGTACTTC. This translates into CASSFPGKSYEQYF.

In nucleotides, the CDR3 is TGTGCCAGCAGTTTAACCGGGTCGAACACTGAAGCTTTCTTT. Its protein is CASSLTGSNTEAFF. The J gene is TRBJ1-1, the V gene TRBV27; no clear D gene. Trimming took off 2 bases at V and 1 base at J, with 8 bases between the two ends. Germline CDR1 reads MNHEY; CDR2 reads SMNVEV (reference sequence). The CDR3 runs to 14 residues.

This clone was observed a few times. The chain combines TRBV7-9 with TRBJ2-2; perhaps TRBD1 as D (6 bases). This CDR3 has 17 amino acids. The germline V and J ends were trimmed by 0 bases and 4 bases, with 15 bases remaining between them. The V gene's germline CDR1 is SEHNR and CDR2 FQNEAQ (reference sequence). The CDR3 here is CASSLALGARSTGELFF. The CDR3 bases are TGTGCCAGCAGCTTAGCTCTGGGGGCAAGAAGCACCGGGGAGCTGTTTTTT. The full variable domain, in which reference TRBV7-9 and TRBJ2-2 provide the parts outside the CDR3, is DTGVSQNPRHKITKRGQNVTFRCDPISEHNRLYWYRQTLGQGPEFLTYFQNEAQLEKSRLLSDRFSAERPKGSFSTLEIQRTEQGDSAMYLCASSLALGARSTGELFFGEGSRLTVL.

This chain joins TRBV9 and TRBJ1-5; D perhaps matches TRBD1 (5 bases). Germline V lookup: CDR1 SGDLS, CDR2 YYNGEE. V dropped 0 bases and J dropped 3 bases, with 10 bases sitting between them. CDR3 length equals 15 residues. DNA for the CDR3: TGTGCCAGCAGCGTAGGGCAGGGTTACAATCAGCCCCAGCATTTT. Its translation is CASSVGQGYNQPQHF.

The chain uses TRBV6-1 and TRBJ1-5, with 8 nucleotides matching TRBD1. The ends lost 4 bases at V and 8 bases at J; junction bases unmatched: 13. The V gene's germline CDR1 is MNHNS and CDR2 SASEGT. This CDR3 is built from 16 residues. This CDR3 reads CASSGWKGQGGKPQHF. The DNA for the CDR3 is TGTGCCAGCAGTGGCTGGAAAGGACAGGGAGGGAAGCCCCAGCATTTT.

The gene calls are TRBV15 and TRBJ1-1; no firm D call. The germline gives CDR1 LNHNV, CDR2 YYDKDF (reference sequence). This CDR3 contains 14 residues. The V and J ends lost 8 bases and 0 bases respectively, with 13 bases between them. The CDR3 DNA reads TGTGCCACCGGCCCCTTCCTTCTGAACACTGAAGCTTTCTTT. It is translated as CATGPFLLNTEAFF. The whole variable domain, remainder taken from reference TRBV15 and TRBJ1-1, is DAMVIQNPRYQVTQFGKPVTLSCSQTLNHNVMYWYQQKSSQAPKLLFHYYDKDFNNEADTPDNFQSRRPNTSFCFLDIRSPGLGDTAMYLCATGPFLLNTEAFFGQGTRLTVV.

V is TRBV30 and J is TRBJ2-7, with D possibly matching TRBD1 (5 bases). This CDR3 contains 12 residues. V dropped 3 bases and J dropped 3 bases, with 9 bases sitting between them. The germline CDR1 and CDR2 sequences are GTSNPN and SVGIG (reference sequence). As DNA, the CDR3 is TGTGCCTGGAGCGATACAGGCTACGAGCAGTACTTC. Residues: CAWSDTGYEQYF.

This clone was detected only a few times. The chain has TRBV11-2 and TRBJ2-7, with a weak D call TRBD1 (6 bases). In germline, CDR1 is SGHAT, CDR2 FQNNGV. The CDR3 consists of 13 residues. The V and J ends lost 3 bases and 3 bases respectively, with 9 bases between them. CDR3 coding DNA: TGTGCCAGCAGCTTTGGACAGATCTACGAGCAGTACTTC. Protein sequence: CASSFGQIYEQYF.

In this sample, this clone turned up a few times. The rearrangement uses TRBV5-5 and TRBJ1-2; 9 bases fit TRBD1. The CDR3 loop spans 15 amino acids. From germline, CDR1 is SGHKS and CDR2 YYEKEE (reference sequence). Trimming took 4 bases from V and 8 from J; bases not matched to a gene: 12. In DNA, the CDR3 is TGTGCCAGCAGCCCGCACACAGGGGGCGCGAGGGGCTACACCTTC. It specifies CASSPHTGGARGYTF. Drawing the rest from reference TRBV5-5 and TRBJ1-2, the complete variable domain is DAGVTQSPTHLIKTRGQQVTLRCSPISGHKSVSWYQQVLGQGPQFIFQYYEKEERGRGNFPDRFSARQFPNYSSELNVNALLLGDSALYLCASSPHTGGARGYTFGSGTRLTVV.

The chain has TRBV5-6 and TRBJ2-1; D possibly corresponds to TRBD2 (5 bases). Germline loops: CDR1 SGHDT, CDR2 YYEEEE. V shed 4 bases and J shed 9 bases, with 11 bases lying between them. The CDR3 has 12 amino acids. The CDR3 loop is CASSVTSFEQFF. The CDR3 coding sequence is TGTGCCAGCAGCGTAACTAGTTTTGAGCAGTTCTTC.

The chain is built from TRBV2 and TRBJ2-7; D is perhaps TRBD2 (5 bases). This CDR3 contains 15 residues. The V gene's germline CDR1 is SNHLY and CDR2 FYNNEI. V dropped 2 bases and J dropped 3 bases, with 14 bases sitting between them. The CDR3 DNA reads as TGTGCCAGCAGTGAAAACCGGCGGGCCTTCTACGAGCAGTACTTC. This codes for CASSENRRAFYEQYF. The complete variable domain, with remaining parts taken from reference TRBV2 and TRBJ2-7, reads EPEVTQTPSHQVTQMGQEVILRCVPISNHLYFYWYRQILGQKVEFLVSFYNNEISEKSEIFDDQFSVERPDGSNFTLKIRSTKLEDSAMYFCASSENRRAFYEQYFGPGTRLTVT.

The genes are TRBV7-8 and TRBJ2-3; D uncertain. CDR1 SGHVS and CDR2 FQNEAQ come from the germline V gene. V gave up 5 bases and J gave up 2 bases, with 11 bases separating them. CDR3 length: 14 amino acids. CDR3 sequence: CASSPAAYTDTQYF. DNA of the CDR3: TGTGCCAGCAGCCCGGCGGCCTACACAGATACGCAGTATTTT.

This clone has a handful of counts. The V and J genes are TRBV4-1 and TRBJ2-1; 7 bases fit TRBD2. V gave up 5 bases and J gave up 8 bases; unmatched junction bases: 15. The CDR3 contains 16 residues. CDR1 and CDR2 (germline): MGHRA, YSYEKL. The CDR3 spells CASSSPPGLPADEQFF. CDR3 DNA: TGCGCCAGCAGCTCACCACCGGGACTACCGGCAGATGAGCAGTTCTTC.

J is TRBJ2-7 and V is TRBV6-5; 8 bases align to TRBD1. V shed 5 bases, J shed 4 bases, and the junction held 7 bases outside the gene matches. Germline-derived CDR1 and CDR2 are MNHEY and SVGAGI. This CDR3 region has 14 residues. CDR3 sequence: CASSAGTGGYEQYF. CDR3 DNA: TGTGCCAGCAGTGCCGGGACAGGAGGGTACGAGCAGTACTTC.

This clone has just a few counts. The rearrangement links TRBV29-1 to TRBJ1-1, with no clear D. Germline assignment: CDR1 SQVTM and CDR2 ANQGSEA. This CDR3 region has 16 residues. The V and J ends lost 5 bases and 1 base respectively, with 20 bases between them. CDR3 sequence (DNA): TGCAGCGTTACAAGACATTTCTGGGTTAGGAACACTGAAGCTTTCTTT. Translation gives CSVTRHFWVRNTEAFF.